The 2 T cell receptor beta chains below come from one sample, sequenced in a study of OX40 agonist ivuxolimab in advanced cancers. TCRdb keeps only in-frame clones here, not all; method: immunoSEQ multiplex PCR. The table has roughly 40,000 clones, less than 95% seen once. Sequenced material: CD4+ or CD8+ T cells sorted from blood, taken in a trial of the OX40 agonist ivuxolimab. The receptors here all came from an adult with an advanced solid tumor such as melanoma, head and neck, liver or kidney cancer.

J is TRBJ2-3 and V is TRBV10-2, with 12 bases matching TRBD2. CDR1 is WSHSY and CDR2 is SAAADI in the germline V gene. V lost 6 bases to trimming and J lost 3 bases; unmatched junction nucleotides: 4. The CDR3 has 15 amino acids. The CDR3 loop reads CASRQLAGGTDTQYF. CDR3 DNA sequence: TGCGCCAGCAGGCAACTAGCGGGAGGTACAGATACGCAGTATTTT.

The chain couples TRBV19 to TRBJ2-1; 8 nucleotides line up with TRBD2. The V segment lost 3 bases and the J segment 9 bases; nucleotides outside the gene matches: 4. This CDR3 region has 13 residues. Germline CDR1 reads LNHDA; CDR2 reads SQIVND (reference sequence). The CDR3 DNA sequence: TGTGCCAGTAGTATCATTAGCGGGACTGAGCAGTTCTTC. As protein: CASSIISGTEQFF. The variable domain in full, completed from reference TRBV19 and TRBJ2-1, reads DGGITQSPKYLFRKEGQNVTLSCEQNLNHDAMYWYRQDPGQGLRLIYYSQIVNDFQKGDIAEGYSVSREKKESFPLTVTSAQKNPTAFYLCASSIISGTEQFFGPGTRLTVL.